The 23 T cell receptor beta chains below come from one sample, sequenced in a study of cytomegalovirus exposure and HLA in healthy donors. Measured with immunoSEQ multiplex PCR; TCRdb has only the in-frame clones, and not every one. The sample contains tens of thousands of clones, approximately 96% of which appear only once. Sample: PBMCs. The receptors originated from a woman aged 18-30 years in good health and CMV-seropositive.

V and J are TRBV7-8 and TRBJ2-5; 9 bases align to TRBD2. CDR1 is SGHVS and CDR2 is FQNEAQ in the germline V gene. V lost 3 bases to trimming and J lost 5 bases; unmatched junction nucleotides: 4. The CDR3 spans 14 residues. The CDR3 DNA sequence: TGTGCCAGCAGCTTGAGCGGGAGGATCGAGACCCAGTACTTC. Protein: CASSLSGRIETQYF. Full variable domain (remainder filled in from reference TRBV7-8 and TRBJ2-5): GAGVSQSPRYKVAKRGQDVALRCDPISGHVSLFWYQQALGQGPEFLTYFQNEAQLDKSGLPSDRFFAERPEGSVSTLKIQRTQQEDSAVYLCASSLSGRIETQYFGPGTRLLVL.

In DNA form, the CDR3 reads TGTGCCAGCAGCGATCGGCAAACGGGGCAGCCCCAGCATTTT. This sequence encodes CASSDRQTGQPQHF. V is TRBV6-6 and J is TRBJ1-5; D is uncertain. CDR1 is MNHNY, CDR2 SVGAGI, per germline (reference sequence). V was clipped by 6 bases and J by 7 bases, with 16 bases between them. The CDR3 loop spans 14 amino acids.

The rearrangement joins TRBV6-5 to TRBJ2-1, with a possible D match to TRBD2 (6 bases). Germline CDR1 MNHEY, CDR2 SVGAGI. The CDR3 has 15 residues. Between the trimmed V and J ends, which lost 8 bases and 0 bases, there was a span of 14 bases. CDR3 nucleotides: TGTGCCAGCCGAACGAGCGGGCCCTCCTACAATGAGCAGTTCTTC. It codes for CASRTSGPSYNEQFF.

The chain recombines TRBV5-1 with TRBJ2-5, with D hard to call. The CDR3 runs to 13 residues. V shed 5 bases and J shed 4 bases, with 12 bases lying between them. CDR1 and CDR2 (germline): SGHRS, YFSETQ. CDR3 DNA: TGCGCCAGCAGTCAAGGAGATGGAGAGACCCAGTACTTC. Translation gives CASSQGDGETQYF.

The J gene is TRBJ2-1, the V gene TRBV19; TRBD2 matches 11 bases. Germline-derived CDR1 and CDR2 are LNHDA and SQIVND (reference sequence). CDR3 length: 15 residues. The junction had 3 bases not matched to a gene; V was cut back by 2 bases and J by 6 bases. CDR3 in amino acids: CASSILTSGSNEQFF. The CDR3, as DNA: TGTGCCAGTAGTATACTCACTAGCGGGAGCAATGAGCAGTTCTTC.

This sequence joins TRBV27 and TRBJ2-5; D perhaps matches TRBD1 (6 bases). Trimming cost V 6 bases and J 4 bases, with 18 bases left between them. Germline CDR1 and CDR2: MNHEY and SMNVEV (reference sequence). The CDR3 sequence is 15 residues long. CDR3 sequence (DNA): TGTGCCAGCAGCCCCTTGGTCAGGGGAAGAGAGACCCAGTACTTC. This translates into CASSPLVRGRETQYF.

This sequence joins TRBV4-1 and TRBJ1-1; unclear D gene. The CDR3 contains 17 residues. The ends were cut back, 0 bases at V and 1 base at J, with 15 bases in the middle. Germline lookup yields CDR1 MGHRA and CDR2 YSYEKL. CDR3: CASSQDYLRQANTEAFF. CDR3 bases: TGCGCCAGCAGCCAAGATTATCTGAGACAAGCGAACACTGAAGCTTTCTTT.

The J gene is TRBJ1-1, the V gene TRBV6-5; the match to TRBD1 covers 9 bases. The CDR3 loop spans 15 amino acids. Trimming at V came to 5 bases and at J to 1 base, leaving 5 bases not matched to a gene. Germline V gene data show CDR1 as MNHEY and CDR2 as SVGAGI. The CDR3 reads CASSRQGGRNTEAFF. DNA for the CDR3: TGTGCCAGCAGTCGACAGGGGGGGCGGAACACTGAAGCTTTCTTT.

The chain carries TRBV5-1 and TRBJ1-2; 7 bases match TRBD1. The CDR3 is 14 residues long. V shed 0 bases and J 4 bases; nucleotides not matched to a gene: 3. From germline, CDR1 is SGHRS and CDR2 YFSETQ. The CDR3 DNA is TGCGCCAGCAGCTTGGGGGGACAGTCCTATGGCTACACCTTC. Protein: CASSLGGQSYGYTF.

The CDR3 bases are TGTGCCAGCAGCTTAGAGGCCCCGGGTCGGGGGACAGGGGGCAACGAGCAGTACTTC. Protein: CASSLEAPGRGTGGNEQYF. The chain links TRBV11-2 to TRBJ2-7; 12 nucleotides agree with TRBD1. J was trimmed by 5 bases and V by 0 bases; bases with no gene match: 14. The CDR3 extends over 19 amino acids. Germline V CDR1 and CDR2: SGHAT, FQNNGV. The full variable domain, its missing parts supplied by reference TRBV11-2 and TRBJ2-7, is EAGVAQSPRYKIIEKRQSVAFWCNPISGHATLYWYQQILGQGPKLLIQFQNNGVVDDSQLPKDRFSAERLKGVDSTLKIQPAKLEDSAVYLCASSLEAPGRGTGGNEQYFGPGTRLTVT.

V usage is TRBV6-5 and J usage is TRBJ2-2; TRBD2 might be the D (5 bases). The CDR3 totals 15 residues. Germline values: CDR1 MNHEY, CDR2 SVGAGI. V lost 2 bases and J 4 bases, leaving 11 bases between the germline ends. CDR3 amino acids: CASSYAPGFTGELFF. The CDR3 nucleotides read TGTGCCAGCAGTTACGCGCCGGGGTTCACCGGGGAGCTGTTTTTT.

The chain recombines TRBV28 with TRBJ2-4, with D tentatively TRBD1 (5 bases). CDR1 and CDR2 (germline): MDHEN, SYDVKM. The length of the CDR3 is 13 residues. Trimming took 3 bases from V and 5 from J, leaving 8 bases between them. DNA for the CDR3: TGTGCCAGCAGTTTGGGCAGGGAAAACATTCAGTACTTC. Translating it yields CASSLGRENIQYF.

The chain combines TRBV9 with TRBJ2-3; 8 bases fit TRBD2. The CDR3 runs 14 residues. V was pared by 5 bases and J by 3 bases, with 5 bases of the junction left unmatched. Germline V gene sequence: CDR1 SGDLS, CDR2 YYNGEE. CDR3 DNA sequence: TGTGCCAGCAGTAGGGCGGGAGGTACAGATACGCAGTATTTT. Translated, it gives CASSRAGGTDTQYF.

The V and J genes are TRBV7-9 and TRBJ2-7; TRBD1 aligns across 8 bases. Germline CDR1 SEHNR, CDR2 FQNEAQ (reference sequence). With 6 bases clipped from V and 4 bases from J, the junction kept 8 bases outside the gene matches. The CDR3 covers 14 residues. The CDR3 DNA reads as TGTGCCAGCAGTCCCCGGACAGGGACTTACGAGCAGTACTTC. Translation: CASSPRTGTYEQYF.

The chain joins TRBV9 to TRBJ1-4; 7 bases map to TRBD1. After removal of 2 bases from V and 3 bases from J, the junction contained 4 bases not matched to a gene. CDR3 size: 15 residues. Germline lookup yields CDR1 SGDLS and CDR2 YYNGEE. The CDR3 protein is CASSVRDRPNEKLFF. Here the CDR3 DNA reads TGTGCCAGCAGCGTTCGGGACAGACCTAATGAAAAACTGTTTTTT. Based on the CDR3 plus reference TRBV9 and TRBJ1-4, the full variable domain is DSGVTQTPKHLITATGQRVTLRCSPRSGDLSVYWYQQSLDQGLQFLIQYYNGEERAKGNILERFSAQQFPDLHSELNLSSLELGDSALYFCASSVRDRPNEKLFFGSGTQLSVL.

The rearrangement links TRBV19 to TRBJ2-1; 8 nucleotides agree with TRBD2. The germline CDR1 and CDR2 sequences are LNHDA and SQIVND (reference sequence). The V and J ends lost 4 bases and 4 bases, in that order; junction bases with no gene match: 9. The CDR3 extends over 16 amino acids. The CDR3 protein is CASSKERSGSYNEQFF. The CDR3 nucleotides are TGTGCCAGTAGTAAAGAGAGGAGCGGGAGTTACAATGAGCAGTTCTTC. The whole variable domain, remainder taken from reference TRBV19 and TRBJ2-1, is DGGITQSPKYLFRKEGQNVTLSCEQNLNHDAMYWYRQDPGQGLRLIYYSQIVNDFQKGDIAEGYSVSREKKESFPLTVTSAQKNPTAFYLCASSKERSGSYNEQFFGPGTRLTVL.

Written as DNA, the CDR3 is TGTGCCAGCAGCCCCACAGGGATGAACACTGAAGCTTTCTTT. Its translation is CASSPTGMNTEAFF. The chain couples TRBV7-9 to TRBJ1-1; possibly TRBD1 for D (6 bases). Trimming removed 5 bases at V and 0 bases at J, with 10 bases between. Germline loops: CDR1 SEHNR, CDR2 FQNEAQ (reference sequence). The CDR3 spans 14 residues.

The chain links TRBV5-6 to TRBJ1-1; 8 nucleotides agree with TRBD1. This CDR3 spans 17 amino acids. V gave up 4 bases and J gave up 0 bases; unmatched junction bases: 11. The germline V gene has CDR1 SGHDT and CDR2 YYEEEE. CDR3 DNA sequence: TGTGCCAGCAGCGACGGGACAGGTCAAAGCATGAACACTGAAGCTTTCTTT. Protein product: CASSDGTGQSMNTEAFF.

The rearrangement joins TRBV23-1 to TRBJ1-1; 9 nucleotides align to TRBD1. TRBV23-1 is classed as an ORF, of uncertain function. The CDR3 length is 14 residues. The junction had 0 bases not matched to a gene; V was cut back by 4 bases and J by 0 bases. CDR3 residues: CASSRDRVNTEAFF. In nucleotides, the CDR3 is TGCGCCAGCAGTCGGGACAGGGTGAACACTGAAGCTTTCTTT.

Details on this clone: The same CDR3 arises from other DNA sequences in this sample as well. The chain combines TRBV9 with TRBJ2-5; perhaps TRBD2 as D (6 bases). Trimming cost V 0 bases and J 0 bases, with 6 bases left between them. The germline V gene has CDR1 SGDLS and CDR2 YYNGEE. This CDR3 is 14 amino acids long. CDR3 nucleotide sequence: TGTGCCAGCAGCGTAGGCGGGAACCAAGAGACCCAGTACTTC. Protein sequence: CASSVGGNQETQYF. The entire variable domain, with the rest obtained from reference TRBV9 and TRBJ2-5, is as follows: DSGVTQTPKHLITATGQRVTLRCSPRSGDLSVYWYQQSLDQGLQFLIQYYNGEERAKGNILERFSAQQFPDLHSELNLSSLELGDSALYFCASSVGGNQETQYFGPGTRLLVL.

The rearrangement uses TRBV5-1 and TRBJ2-1, with TRBD1 identical over 10 bases. Germline trimming cut 4 bases from V and 4 bases from J; bases unmatched to any gene: 5. The CDR3 consists of 15 residues. Germline V gives CDR1 SGHRS, CDR2 YFSETQ. CDR3 nucleotide sequence: TGCGCCAGCAGCGGGGGACAGGGGATATACAATGAGCAGTTCTTC. It yields the protein CASSGGQGIYNEQFF. Complete variable domain (other parts from reference TRBV5-1 and TRBJ2-1): KAGVTQTPRYLIKTRGQQVTLSCSPISGHRSVSWYQQTPGQGLQFLFEYFSETQRNKGNFPGRFSGRQFSNSRSEMNVSTLELGDSALYLCASSGGQGIYNEQFFGPGTRLTVL.

The genes are TRBV5-6 and TRBJ1-1, with 10 bases fitting TRBD1. This CDR3 spans 16 amino acids. Per the germline V gene, CDR1 is SGHDT and CDR2 is YYEEEE. Trimming took 1 base from V and 3 from J; bases not matched to a gene: 6. CDR3 residues: CASSLRQGQGYTEAFF. The CDR3 DNA sequence: TGTGCCAGCAGCTTGAGGCAGGGACAGGGGTACACTGAAGCTTTCTTT.

The V gene is TRBV2, the J gene TRBJ2-7; D gene unclear. V was shortened by 1 base and J by 3 bases, with 10 bases between the two germline ends. Germline V lookup: CDR1 SNHLY, CDR2 FYNNEI. The CDR3 is made up of 14 amino acids. Here the CDR3 reads CASSEGQVYYEQYF. The CDR3 DNA reads as TGTGCCAGCAGTGAAGGGCAGGTCTACTACGAGCAGTACTTC. Complete variable domain (other parts from reference TRBV2 and TRBJ2-7): EPEVTQTPSHQVTQMGQEVILRCVPISNHLYFYWYRQILGQKVEFLVSFYNNEISEKSEIFDDQFSVERPDGSNFTLKIRSTKLEDSAMYFCASSEGQVYYEQYFGPGTRLTVT.